Shown below are 30 T cell receptor beta chains from a single sample sequenced in a study of cytomegalovirus exposure and HLA in healthy donors. Primers included in the PCR were 60 Vbeta and 13 Jbeta primers. Assay: immunoSEQ multiplex PCR; the TCRdb copy retains only in-frame clones and omits some. The sample lists roughly 150,000 clones; roughly 80% were seen once. The source material was PBMCs. The receptors were sampled from a man aged 18 to 35 in good health and CMV-seronegative.

The CDR3 region is CAGSDMNTEAFF. In DNA form, the CDR3 reads TGTGCCGGCTCAGATATGAACACTGAAGCTTTCTTT. This chain joins TRBV6-6 and TRBJ1-1; no clear D gene. This CDR3 is built from 12 residues. Germline CDR1 is MNHNY and CDR2 is SVGAGI (reference sequence). Deletions cut 11 bases from V and 0 bases from J, with 10 bases between.

The J gene is TRBJ2-5, the V gene TRBV4-3, with TRBD1 as a possible D gene (6 bases). The CDR3 runs to 15 residues. The V gene lost 1 base and the J gene lost 1 base, with 10 bases spanning the gap. Germline loops: CDR1 LGHNA, CDR2 YSLEER. The CDR3 loop reads CASSQVWGPQETQYF. In nucleotides, the CDR3 is TGCGCCAGCAGCCAAGTTTGGGGGCCCCAAGAGACCCAGTACTTC.

The rearrangement links TRBV5-8 to TRBJ2-2; 9 bases are a match to TRBD2. The germline gives CDR1 SGHTS, CDR2 YDEGEE. V dropped 5 bases and J dropped 4; count of bases not matched to a gene: 3. The CDR3 length is 14 residues. CDR3 in amino acids: CASRGTSRTGELFF. The CDR3 DNA sequence: TGTGCCAGCAGGGGGACTAGCCGCACCGGGGAGCTGTTTTTT. Combining the CDR3 with reference TRBV5-8 and TRBJ2-2 gives the whole variable domain EAGVTQSPTHLIKTRGQQATLRCSPISGHTSVYWYQQALGLGLQFLLWYDEGEERNRGNFPPRFSGRQFPNYSSELNVNALELEDSALYLCASRGTSRTGELFFGEGSRLTVL.

The chain uses TRBV9 and TRBJ2-2, with 10 bases matching TRBD2. The germline V gene encodes CDR1 SGDLS and CDR2 YYNGEE. This CDR3 is built from 16 residues. With V trimmed by 4 bases and J by 2 bases, 5 bases remained unmatched. In DNA form, the CDR3 reads TGTGCCAGCAGCTGGACTAGCGGTTATAACACCGGGGAGCTGTTTTTT. This codes for CASSWTSGYNTGELFF.

The V gene is TRBV6-6, the J gene TRBJ2-7; TRBD2 aligns across 7 bases. The V gene end was trimmed by 6 bases and the J gene end by 6 bases; junction bases not matched to a gene: 17. Germline assignment: CDR1 MNHNY and CDR2 SVGAGI (reference sequence). The length of the CDR3 is 16 residues. The CDR3 nucleotides read TGTGCCAGCAGCTGGACGACTAGCTCGGGAGACTCCGAGCAGTACTTC. It translates to CASSWTTSSGDSEQYF.

This chain joins TRBV4-1 and TRBJ1-5; D remains unclear. V lost 3 bases, J lost 2 bases, and 14 bases lay in between. The CDR3 loop spans 16 amino acids. Germline CDR1 is MGHRA and CDR2 is YSYEKL. CDR3 region: CASSQRGVRGNQPQHF. CDR3 DNA: TGCGCCAGCAGCCAGCGCGGGGTTAGGGGCAATCAGCCCCAGCATTTT.

The V gene is TRBV6-5, the J gene TRBJ2-7, with a possible D match to TRBD1 (5 bases). This CDR3 spans 15 amino acids. Germline V gives CDR1 MNHEY, CDR2 SVGAGI. With 0 bases removed from V and 2 bases from J, the gap between germline ends came to 11 bases. The CDR3 reads CASSYSQGSPYEQYF. CDR3 DNA sequence: TGTGCCAGCAGTTACTCGCAGGGTTCCCCCTACGAGCAGTACTTC.

V usage is TRBV27 and J usage is TRBJ2-7; D ambiguous. V dropped 1 base and J dropped 3 bases, with 10 bases sitting between them. From germline, CDR1 is MNHEY and CDR2 SMNVEV (reference sequence). This CDR3 contains 14 residues. CDR3 coding DNA: TGTGCCAGCAGTTTATTTTCAGAAAGCTACGAGCAGTACTTC. Translating it yields CASSLFSESYEQYF.

The J gene is TRBJ1-1, the V gene TRBV9; TRBD1 might be the D (5 bases). The V end lost 4 bases, the J end lost 11 bases, and 24 bases lay between the germline ends. Germline CDR1 reads SGDLS; CDR2 reads YYNGEE. This CDR3 contains 15 residues. The CDR3 nucleotides read TGTGCCAGCAGCCCAACCTCCCAGGGAATAGTAGGTGCTTTCTTT. It specifies CASSPTSQGIVGAFF.

This chain connects TRBV7-9 to TRBJ2-7, with D possibly matching TRBD1 (6 bases). CDR1 SEHNR and CDR2 FQNEAQ come from the germline V gene (reference sequence). Trimming left V 0 bases short and J 1 base short, with 7 bases between. The CDR3 contains 14 residues. The CDR3 reads CASSLAGTSYEQYF. Here the CDR3 DNA reads TGTGCCAGCAGCTTAGCCGGGACATCCTACGAGCAGTACTTC.

The chain is built from TRBV7-9 and TRBJ2-1; 14 nucleotides align to TRBD2. V lost 5 bases and J lost 7; bases outside the gene matches: 7. The CDR3 has 16 residues. Germline assignment: CDR1 SEHNR and CDR2 FQNEAQ (reference sequence). CDR3 in amino acids: CASSKSGLAGVNEQFF. CDR3 coding DNA: TGTGCCAGCAGCAAATCGGGACTAGCGGGAGTGAATGAGCAGTTCTTC.

The chain combines TRBV7-9 with TRBJ1-1; 7 bases map to TRBD1. V trimming: 1 base; J trimming: 1 base; junction bases outside the gene matches: 0. CDR3 length: 14 amino acids. Germline V gene lookup returns CDR1 SEHNR and CDR2 FQNEAQ (reference sequence). For the CDR3, the DNA is TGTGCCAGCAGCTTAGAGGGGGCGAACACTGAAGCTTTCTTT. This gives the protein CASSLEGANTEAFF.

This chain joins TRBV7-2 and TRBJ1-5; TRBD1 might be the D (6 bases). CDR1 is SGHTA and CDR2 is FQGNSA in the germline V gene. The CDR3 sequence is 17 residues long. Trimming pared 3 bases from V and 0 bases from J, leaving 15 bases between. As DNA, the CDR3 is TGTGCCAGCAGCTTCTCCCCTAGGGGGGGTAGCAATCAGCCCCAGCATTTT. It specifies CASSFSPRGGSNQPQHF.

The chain has TRBV4-1 and TRBJ2-5; TRBD2 might be the D (6 bases). The DNA end lines up better with TRBJ2-7; the J call may be wrong. CDR1 and CDR2 (germline): MGHRA, YSYEKL. The CDR3 has 16 amino acids. The CDR3 region is CASSQPNLGGGYEQYF. The CDR3 nucleotides are TGCGCCAGCAGCCAGCCCAACCTCGGGGGAGGCTACGAGCAGTACTTC.

This chain uses TRBV7-8 with TRBJ2-1, with 8 positions matching TRBD2. The CDR3 covers 17 residues. The germline CDR1 and CDR2 sequences are SGHVS and FQNEAQ. The J segment lost 7 bases and the V segment lost 0 bases, leaving 11 bases of the junction unmatched. CDR3 amino acids: CASSLALLAGLGNEQFF. CDR3 bases: TGTGCCAGCAGCTTAGCTCTCCTAGCGGGCCTGGGGAATGAGCAGTTCTTC.

This chain uses TRBV10-3 with TRBJ1-4; 8 positions match TRBD1. Trimming at V came to 10 bases and at J to 7 bases, leaving 8 bases not matched to a gene. The germline V gene has CDR1 ENHRY and CDR2 SYGVKD. CDR3 length: 13 amino acids. CDR3 amino acids: CATYRGTGEKLFF. CDR3 DNA sequence: TGTGCCACATACAGGGGGACGGGTGAAAAACTGTTTTTT.

Here the CDR3 DNA reads TGTGCCAGAGGAGACCCCCGACTAGTTTCATCGGTAGAGACCCAGTACTTC. Its translation is CARGDPRLVSSVETQYF. The chain joins TRBV21-1 to TRBJ2-5; TRBD2 is taken as the D call from the table, unchecked against the DNA. TRBV21-1 is shown as a pseudogene. CDR3 size: 17 residues.

The chain carries TRBV7-2 and TRBJ2-2; tentative D call: TRBD2 (6 bases). CDR1 is SGHTA, CDR2 FQGNSA, per germline. CDR3 length equals 16 residues. V was clipped by 2 bases and J by 6 bases, with 16 bases between them. CDR3 nucleotide sequence: TGTGCCAGCAGCTTAAGGAGGGACCCCGCGGCCGGGGAGCTGTTTTTT. Translated: CASSLRRDPAAGELFF. The variable domain in full, with the rest retrieved from reference TRBV7-2 and TRBJ2-2, is GAGVSQSPSNKVTEKGKDVELRCDPISGHTALYWYRQSLGQGLEFLIYFQGNSAPDKSGLPSDRFSAERTGGSVSTLTIQRTQQEDSAVYLCASSLRRDPAAGELFFGEGSRLTVL.

The V gene is TRBV6-5, the J gene TRBJ2-1; 14 bases line up with TRBD2. The V gene's germline CDR1 is MNHEY and CDR2 SVGAGI. The CDR3 loop spans 16 amino acids. J gave up 9 bases and V 4 bases, and 8 bases lay outside the gene matches. The CDR3 region is CASSSPGLAGVFEQFF. The CDR3 DNA reads as TGTGCCAGCAGTTCCCCGGGACTAGCGGGAGTGTTTGAGCAGTTCTTC.

To note about this clone: A junction boundary mismatches the germline segment, possibly from a read error. The sample holds other DNA sequences that translate to the same CDR3. The chain employs TRBV19 and TRBJ2-7; possible D gene TRBD2, 6 bases. CDR1 and CDR2 (germline): LNHDA, SQIVND (reference sequence). The CDR3 runs to 13 residues. The CDR3 is CASSRDFFWEQYF. The CDR3 bases are TGTGCCAGTAGCCGGGACTTCTTCTGGGAGCAGTATTTC.

The chain joins TRBV10-3 to TRBJ2-2, with 8 bases lining up with TRBD1. Germline values: CDR1 ENHRY, CDR2 SYGVKD. The CDR3 runs 14 residues. Germline trimming cut 6 bases from V and 5 bases from J; bases unmatched to any gene: 5. CDR3 DNA sequence: TGTGCCATCAGGGGACAGGTGGAAACCGGGGAGCTGTTTTTT. Protein: CAIRGQVETGELFF.

This clone was observed a handful of times. The genes are TRBV7-8 and TRBJ2-1; D ambiguous. The CDR3 is 16 residues long. Trimming left V 4 bases short and J 1 base short, with 14 bases between. Germline-derived CDR1 and CDR2 are SGHVS and FQNEAQ. The CDR3 here is CASSSLEKASYNEQFF. CDR3 sequence (DNA): TGTGCCAGCAGCTCACTGGAGAAGGCGTCCTACAATGAGCAGTTCTTC.

The chain carries TRBV6-5 and TRBJ1-2, with 7 bases fitting TRBD1. This CDR3 comprises 14 residues. Germline trimming cut 4 bases from V and 4 bases from J; bases unmatched to any gene: 6. CDR1 is MNHEY and CDR2 is SVGAGI in the germline V gene. CDR3: CASSSPDRAYGYTF. CDR3 DNA sequence: TGTGCCAGCAGTTCCCCAGACAGGGCCTATGGCTACACCTTC.

The chain is built from TRBV7-2 and TRBJ1-1; maybe TRBD1 (6 bases). The CDR3 runs to 12 residues. The germline V gene encodes CDR1 SGHTA and CDR2 FQGNSA. V lost 3 bases and J lost 10, with 12 bases in between. The DNA for the CDR3 is TGTGCCAGCAGCTTTCTTCAGGGGCGAGCTTTCTTT. Translating it yields CASSFLQGRAFF.

The chain combines TRBV5-1 with TRBJ2-7; TRBD2 matches 14 bases. Germline trimming cut 7 bases from V and 4 bases from J; bases unmatched to any gene: 7. The CDR3 totals 15 residues. Germline loops: CDR1 SGHRS, CDR2 YFSETQ. The CDR3: CASRRLAGGWYEQYF. The CDR3 region has the DNA TGCGCCAGCCGAAGACTAGCGGGAGGGTGGTACGAGCAGTACTTC.

The chain combines TRBV6-1 with TRBJ1-2, with unresolved D. Looked up from germline, CDR1 is MNHNS and CDR2 is SASEGT. This CDR3 is 11 amino acids long. Trimming cost V 1 base and J 8 bases, with 5 bases left between them. DNA for the CDR3: TGTGCCAGCAGTGAAGGCAGGGGCTACACCTTC. Translated, it gives CASSEGRGYTF.

A few counts support this clone. The chain couples TRBV28 to TRBJ1-5, with 7 bases that match TRBD1. V gave up 6 bases and J gave up 9 bases; unmatched junction bases: 14. CDR1 is MDHEN, CDR2 SYDVKM, per germline. The CDR3 contains 15 residues. In DNA, the CDR3 is TGTGCCAGCAGGTATCGGCAGGGGGAAAGTTGGCCCCAGCATTTT. Translation gives CASRYRQGESWPQHF.

The chain recombines TRBV4-3 with TRBJ1-2; 7 nucleotides line up with TRBD1. In germline, CDR1 is LGHNA, CDR2 YSLEER. This CDR3 has 16 amino acids. V trimming: 3 bases; J trimming: 6 bases; junction bases outside the gene matches: 13. The DNA for the CDR3 is TGCGCCAGCAGCCACCAAGAGGCCCACAGGGGTAATGGCTACACCTTC. This codes for CASSHQEAHRGNGYTF.

The rearrangement links TRBV7-2 to TRBJ2-5; no definite D call. The length of the CDR3 is 15 residues. Germline V gene data show CDR1 as SGHTA and CDR2 as FQGNSA. V shed 0 bases and J shed 5 bases, with 13 bases lying between them. The CDR3 protein is CASSLAGTTRETQYF. CDR3 nucleotides: TGTGCCAGCAGCTTAGCGGGCACAACCAGGGAGACCCAGTACTTC. Using reference TRBV7-2 and TRBJ2-5 for the parts outside the CDR3, the full variable domain is GAGVSQSPSNKVTEKGKDVELRCDPISGHTALYWYRQSLGQGLEFLIYFQGNSAPDKSGLPSDRFSAERTGGSVSTLTIQRTQQEDSAVYLCASSLAGTTRETQYFGPGTRLLVL.

J is TRBJ2-3 and V is TRBV7-9; a weak D match, TRBD1 (5 bases). Between the trimmed V and J ends, which lost 5 bases and 1 base, there was a span of 16 bases. Germline lookup yields CDR1 SEHNR and CDR2 FQNEAQ (reference sequence). The CDR3 loop spans 16 amino acids. The CDR3 loop reads CASSPRRASGTDTQYF. The CDR3 DNA reads TGTGCCAGCAGCCCCCGCAGGGCCTCAGGCACAGATACGCAGTATTTT.